This T cell receptor (beta chain) came from a study of identical twins. The table lists this clonotype with a few counts. The antigen remains undetermined. TCRdb used MiXCR to reprocess the 5' RACE reads, holding one entry per CDR3 protein. The table includes hundreds of thousands of distinct CDR3 sequences, under 9% detected once. General study points: Where out-of-frame alpha sequences were twin-shared, they showed excess low generation probability. For zero-insertion analyses, partial confounding could come from invariant MAIT and iNKT cells. There were fewer insertions in abundant cord blood beta clonotypes, but memory repertoires showed no such pattern.

These data were also reused for a study on yellow fever vaccine responses in identical twins.

The sample taken for sequencing was memory (CD45RO+) T cells sorted from blood. This clonotype originated in a young woman in good health.

CDR3 region: CASSYSRDLAGEWGTDTQYF. CDR3 nucleotide sequence: TGTGCCAGCAGTTACAGCCGAGATTTGGCGGGAGAGTGGGGCACAGATACGCAGTATTTT. This chain uses TRBV6-2 or TRBV6-3 with TRBJ2-3; 7 bases agree with TRBD2. This CDR3 has 20 amino acids. The germline V gene encodes CDR1 MNHEY and CDR2 SVGEGT. J was trimmed by 1 base and V by 2 bases; bases with no gene match: 18.